The present TCR beta chain was sequenced within a study of Tregs in tolerant kidney transplant recipients (dated by TCRdb to the late 2010s). Study-wide context: Other Treg samples came from an approximately three-day mixed lymphocyte reaction with belatacept, some followed by an approximately five-day donor restimulation, before sorting recipient CD4+CD25+CD127- cells. Antibodies distinguished recipient from donor cells when sorting primary belatacept mixed lymphocyte reaction cultures. The study applied TCRbeta sequencing to find donor-specific regulatory T cells before combined kidney and bone marrow transplantation and then followed those same cells after transplant. TCRbeta repertoire sequencing was used in a few healthy controls to compare several methods for expanding Tregs specific for an allogeneic donor.

Overall study results and their limits: Expanding Tregs with activated donor B cells appeared to identify the most biologically relevant and donor-specific TCRbeta repertoire. Biological reproducibility was not directly assessed, although technical replication error appeared to be minimal. The study was limited by small patient numbers, and the findings need validation in larger populations and under other immunosuppression protocols.

The junction shows trimming of 2 bases on V and 3 bases on J, plus 7 bases between the germline ends. In the germline V gene (reference sequence), CDR1 corresponds to MNHEY and CDR2 to SMNVEV. Spanning cysteine to phenylalanine, the CDR3 consists of 14 amino acids. CDR3 DNA only is kept here, 42 bases in frame from base 1. Healthy control blood came either as purchased buffy coats or from healthy volunteers. Healthy control blood was processed by Ficoll density gradient to PBMCs and cryopreserved; patient PBMCs were collected before and after transplant. This clone occurred once. Its antigen specificity is not known. Base qualities are missing; no much larger clone stands one base away. Genomic DNA was extracted from sorted cells with the QIAGEN DNeasy Blood and Tissue Kit for TCRbeta CDR3 sequencing. High-throughput TCRbeta CDR3 sequencing was carried out commercially through immunoSEQ, with PCR amplification with bias correction and internal controls included. In the source study's methods: Unique productive TCRbeta sequences were defined by CDR3 nucleotide sequence where primers matched, and otherwise by CDR3 amino acid sequence together with Vbeta and Jbeta genes. A sequence was defined as donor-reactive if the sequence was expanded at least 5-fold in CFSE-low cells compared with unstimulated cells and had a frequency of at least 0.01% in CFSE-low cells. Repertoire divergence was quantified by Jensen-Shannon divergence calculated from the top 100 TCRbeta sequences ranked by frequency. For samples with multiple sequencing runs, sorting error was corrected in each run separately before the runs were combined. TCRdb's version of the immuneACCESS table is confined to in-frame rearrangements and falls short of the full clone set. An unresolved V gene accounts for under half of the shortfall where checked; the remainder is of unknown origin. That table supplies the V and J calls and clone size; D and trimming were determined from the DNA. This sample holds tens of thousands of clones; less than 97% were observed only once. The ten top clones hold about 0.36% of the sample.

The origin of this receptor is a human donor in good health. Input material: Tregs from blood cultured with allogeneic cells. The chain is encoded by TRBV27 joined to TRBJ2-2; the D gene is unclear. CDR3 loop: CASSLNGDTGELFF. At the DNA level, the sequence is TGTGCCAGCAGTTTAAACGGAGACACCGGGGAGCTGTTTTTT.